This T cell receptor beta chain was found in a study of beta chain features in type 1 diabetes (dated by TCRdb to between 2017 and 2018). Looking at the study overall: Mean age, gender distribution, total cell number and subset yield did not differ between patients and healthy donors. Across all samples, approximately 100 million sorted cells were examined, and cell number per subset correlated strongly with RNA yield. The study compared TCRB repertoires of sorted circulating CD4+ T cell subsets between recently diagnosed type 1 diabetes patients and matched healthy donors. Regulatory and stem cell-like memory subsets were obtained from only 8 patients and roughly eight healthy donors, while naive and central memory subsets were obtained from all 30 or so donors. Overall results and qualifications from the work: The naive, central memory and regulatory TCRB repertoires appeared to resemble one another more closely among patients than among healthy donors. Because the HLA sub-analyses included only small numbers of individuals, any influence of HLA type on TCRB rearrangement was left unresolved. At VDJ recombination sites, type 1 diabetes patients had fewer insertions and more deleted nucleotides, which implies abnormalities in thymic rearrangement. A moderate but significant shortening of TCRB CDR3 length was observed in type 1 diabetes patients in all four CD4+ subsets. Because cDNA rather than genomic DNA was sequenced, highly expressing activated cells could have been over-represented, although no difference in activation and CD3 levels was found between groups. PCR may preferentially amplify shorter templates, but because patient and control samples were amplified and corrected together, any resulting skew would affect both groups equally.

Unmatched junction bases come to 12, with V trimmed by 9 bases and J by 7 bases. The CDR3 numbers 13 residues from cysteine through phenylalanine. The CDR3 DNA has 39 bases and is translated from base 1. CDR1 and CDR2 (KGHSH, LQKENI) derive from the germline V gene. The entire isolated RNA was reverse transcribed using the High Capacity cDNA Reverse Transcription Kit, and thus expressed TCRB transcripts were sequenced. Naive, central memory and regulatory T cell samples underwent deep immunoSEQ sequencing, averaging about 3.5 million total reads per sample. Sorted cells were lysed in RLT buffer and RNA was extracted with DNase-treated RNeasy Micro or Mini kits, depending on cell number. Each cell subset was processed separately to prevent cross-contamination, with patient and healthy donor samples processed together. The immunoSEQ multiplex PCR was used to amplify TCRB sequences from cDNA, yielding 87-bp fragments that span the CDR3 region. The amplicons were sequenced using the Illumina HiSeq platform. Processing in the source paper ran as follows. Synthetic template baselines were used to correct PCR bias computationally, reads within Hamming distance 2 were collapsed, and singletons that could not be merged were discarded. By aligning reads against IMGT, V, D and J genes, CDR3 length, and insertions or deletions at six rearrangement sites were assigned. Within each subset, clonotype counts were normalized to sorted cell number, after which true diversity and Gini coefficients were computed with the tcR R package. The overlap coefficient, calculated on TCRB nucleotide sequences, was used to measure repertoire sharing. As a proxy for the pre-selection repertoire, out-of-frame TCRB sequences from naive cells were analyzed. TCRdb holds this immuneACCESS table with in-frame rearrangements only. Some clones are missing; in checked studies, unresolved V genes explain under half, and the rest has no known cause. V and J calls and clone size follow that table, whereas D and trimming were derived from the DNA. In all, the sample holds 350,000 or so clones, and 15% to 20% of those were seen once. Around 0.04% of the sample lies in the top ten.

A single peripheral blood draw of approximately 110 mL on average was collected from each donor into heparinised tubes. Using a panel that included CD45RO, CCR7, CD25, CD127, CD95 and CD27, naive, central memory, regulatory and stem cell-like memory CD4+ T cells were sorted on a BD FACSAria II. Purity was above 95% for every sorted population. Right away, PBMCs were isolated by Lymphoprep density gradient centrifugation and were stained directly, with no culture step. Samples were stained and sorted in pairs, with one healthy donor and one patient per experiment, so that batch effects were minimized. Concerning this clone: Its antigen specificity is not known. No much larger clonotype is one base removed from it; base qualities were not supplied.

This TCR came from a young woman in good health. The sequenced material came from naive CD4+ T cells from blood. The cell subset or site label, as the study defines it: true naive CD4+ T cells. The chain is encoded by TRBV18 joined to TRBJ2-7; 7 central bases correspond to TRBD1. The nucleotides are TGTGCCAGTTCCCGGGACAGAGCCTGGGAGCAGTACTTC. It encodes CASSRDRAWEQYF.